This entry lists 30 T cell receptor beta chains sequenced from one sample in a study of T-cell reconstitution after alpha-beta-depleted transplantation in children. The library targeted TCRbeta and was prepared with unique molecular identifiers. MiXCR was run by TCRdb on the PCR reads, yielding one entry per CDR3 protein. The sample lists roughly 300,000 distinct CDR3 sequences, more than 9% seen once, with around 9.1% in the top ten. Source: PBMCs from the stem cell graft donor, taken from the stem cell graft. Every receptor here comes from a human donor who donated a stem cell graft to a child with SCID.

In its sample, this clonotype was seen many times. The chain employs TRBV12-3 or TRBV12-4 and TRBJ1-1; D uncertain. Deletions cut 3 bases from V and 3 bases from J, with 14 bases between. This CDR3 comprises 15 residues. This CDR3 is CASSFPTRLHTEAFF. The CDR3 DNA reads TGTGCCAGCAGTTTCCCTACACGGCTACACACTGAAGCTTTCTTT.

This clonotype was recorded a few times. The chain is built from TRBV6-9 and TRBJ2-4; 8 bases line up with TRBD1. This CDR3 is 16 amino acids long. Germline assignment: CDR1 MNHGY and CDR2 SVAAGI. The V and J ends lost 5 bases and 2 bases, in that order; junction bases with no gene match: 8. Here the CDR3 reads CASSRGQGEPKNIQYF. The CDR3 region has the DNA TGTGCCAGCAGTCGTGGACAGGGAGAACCCAAAAACATTCAGTACTTC.

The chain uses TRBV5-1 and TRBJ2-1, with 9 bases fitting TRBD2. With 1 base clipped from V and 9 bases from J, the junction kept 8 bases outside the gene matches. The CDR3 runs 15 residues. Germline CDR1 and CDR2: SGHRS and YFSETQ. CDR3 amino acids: CASSLQQAGGSEQFF. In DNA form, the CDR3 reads TGCGCCAGCAGCTTGCAGCAAGCGGGGGGTAGTGAGCAGTTCTTC.

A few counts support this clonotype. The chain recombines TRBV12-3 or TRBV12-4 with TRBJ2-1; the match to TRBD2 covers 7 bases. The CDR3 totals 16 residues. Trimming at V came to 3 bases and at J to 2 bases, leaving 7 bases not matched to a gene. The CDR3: CASSFGRAIAYNEQFF. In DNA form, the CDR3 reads TGTGCCAGCAGTTTTGGGAGGGCAATAGCCTACAATGAGCAGTTCTTC.

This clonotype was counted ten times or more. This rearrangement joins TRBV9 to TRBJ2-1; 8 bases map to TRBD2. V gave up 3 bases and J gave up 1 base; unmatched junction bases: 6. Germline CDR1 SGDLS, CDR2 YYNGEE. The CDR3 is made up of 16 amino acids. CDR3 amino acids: CASSGRAGASYNEQFF. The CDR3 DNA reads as TGTGCCAGCAGCGGAAGAGCGGGGGCGTCCTACAATGAGCAGTTCTTC.

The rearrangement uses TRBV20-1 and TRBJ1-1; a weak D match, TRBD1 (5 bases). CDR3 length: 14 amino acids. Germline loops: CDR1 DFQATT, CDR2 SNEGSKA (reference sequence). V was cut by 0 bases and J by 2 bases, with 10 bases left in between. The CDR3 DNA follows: TGCAGTGCTAGAGAGGGACGGGGAAACACTGAAGCTTTCTTT. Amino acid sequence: CSAREGRGNTEAFF.

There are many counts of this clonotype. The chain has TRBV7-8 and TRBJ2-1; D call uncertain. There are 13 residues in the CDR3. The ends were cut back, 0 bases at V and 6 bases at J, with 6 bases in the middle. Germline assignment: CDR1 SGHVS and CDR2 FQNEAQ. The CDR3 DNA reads TGTGCCAGCAGCTTAGCGATCCCCAATGAGCAGTTCTTC. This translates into CASSLAIPNEQFF.

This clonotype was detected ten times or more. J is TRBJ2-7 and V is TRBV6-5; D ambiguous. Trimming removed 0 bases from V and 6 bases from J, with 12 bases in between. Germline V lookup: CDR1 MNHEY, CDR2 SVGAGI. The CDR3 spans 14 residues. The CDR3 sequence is CASSYSNPKGEQYF. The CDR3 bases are TGTGCCAGCAGTTACTCGAATCCGAAGGGCGAGCAGTACTTC.

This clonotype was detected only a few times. CDR3: CASSGQWDILQETQYF. In nucleotides, the CDR3 is TGTGCCAGCAGTGGTCAATGGGACATCCTCCAAGAGACCCAGTACTTC. This rearrangement joins TRBV6-1 to TRBJ2-5; TRBD1 is a possible D gene (6 bases). The CDR3 is 16 residues long. Deletions cut 4 bases from V and 1 base from J, with 16 bases between. The germline gives CDR1 MNHNS, CDR2 SASEGT.

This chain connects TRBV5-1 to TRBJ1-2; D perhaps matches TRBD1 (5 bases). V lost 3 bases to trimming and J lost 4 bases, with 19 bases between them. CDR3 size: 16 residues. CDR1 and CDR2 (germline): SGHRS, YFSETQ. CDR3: CASSYDPQGFGYGYTF. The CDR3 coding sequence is TGCGCCAGCAGCTACGACCCTCAGGGATTTGGCTATGGCTACACCTTC.

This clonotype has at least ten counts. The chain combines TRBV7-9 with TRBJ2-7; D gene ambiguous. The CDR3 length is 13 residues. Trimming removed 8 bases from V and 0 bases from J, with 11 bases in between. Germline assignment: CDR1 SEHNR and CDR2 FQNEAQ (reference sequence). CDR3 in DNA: TGTGCCAGCTCACCACCGTCCTCCTACGAGCAGTACTTC. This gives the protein CASSPPSSYEQYF.

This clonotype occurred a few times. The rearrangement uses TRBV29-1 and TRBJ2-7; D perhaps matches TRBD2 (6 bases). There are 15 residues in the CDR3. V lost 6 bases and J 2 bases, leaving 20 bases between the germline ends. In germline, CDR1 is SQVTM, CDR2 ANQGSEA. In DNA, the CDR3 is TGCAGCGTAGAGAACGTGGGCGGGACCGCCTACGAGCAGTACTTC. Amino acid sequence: CSVENVGGTAYEQYF.

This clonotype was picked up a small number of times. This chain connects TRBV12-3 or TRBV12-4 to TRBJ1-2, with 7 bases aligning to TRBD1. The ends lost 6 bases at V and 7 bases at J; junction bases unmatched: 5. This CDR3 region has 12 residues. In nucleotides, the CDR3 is TGTGCCAGCAGACTGAACAGGGGTGGCTACACCTTC. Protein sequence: CASRLNRGGYTF.

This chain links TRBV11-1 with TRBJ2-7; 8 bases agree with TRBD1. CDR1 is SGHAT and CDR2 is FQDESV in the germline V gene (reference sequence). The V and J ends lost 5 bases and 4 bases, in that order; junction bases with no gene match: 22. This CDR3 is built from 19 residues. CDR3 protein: CASSAIGQGTTRDAYEQYF. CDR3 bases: TGTGCCAGCAGCGCAATCGGACAGGGAACAACTAGGGATGCGTACGAGCAGTACTTC.

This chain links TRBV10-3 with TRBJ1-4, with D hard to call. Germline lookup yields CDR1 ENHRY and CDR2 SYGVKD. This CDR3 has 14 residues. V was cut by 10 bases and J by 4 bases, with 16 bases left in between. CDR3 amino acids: CATSAGPGNEKLFF. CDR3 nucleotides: TGTGCCACGTCCGCGGGTCCGGGTAATGAAAAACTGTTTTTT.

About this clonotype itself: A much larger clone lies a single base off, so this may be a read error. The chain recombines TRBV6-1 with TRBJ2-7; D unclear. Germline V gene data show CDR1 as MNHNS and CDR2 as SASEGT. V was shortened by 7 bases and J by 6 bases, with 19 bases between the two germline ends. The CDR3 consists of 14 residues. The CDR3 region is CASTPWTAIGEQYF. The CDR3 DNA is TGTGCCAGCACCCCGTGGACCGCGATTGGCGAGCAGTACTTC.

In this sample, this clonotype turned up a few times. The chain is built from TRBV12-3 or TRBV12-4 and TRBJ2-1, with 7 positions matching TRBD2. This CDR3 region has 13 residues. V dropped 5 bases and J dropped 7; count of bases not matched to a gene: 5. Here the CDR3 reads CASSARGWNEQFF. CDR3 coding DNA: TGTGCCAGCAGTGCGCGGGGGTGGAATGAGCAGTTCTTC.

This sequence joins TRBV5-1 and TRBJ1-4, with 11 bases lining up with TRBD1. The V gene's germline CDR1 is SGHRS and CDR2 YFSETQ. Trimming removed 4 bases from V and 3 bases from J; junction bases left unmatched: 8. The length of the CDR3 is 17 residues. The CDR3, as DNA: TGCGCCAGCAGCCATCCGGGACAGGGGGTGGCTAATGAAAAACTGTTTTTT. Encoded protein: CASSHPGQGVANEKLFF.

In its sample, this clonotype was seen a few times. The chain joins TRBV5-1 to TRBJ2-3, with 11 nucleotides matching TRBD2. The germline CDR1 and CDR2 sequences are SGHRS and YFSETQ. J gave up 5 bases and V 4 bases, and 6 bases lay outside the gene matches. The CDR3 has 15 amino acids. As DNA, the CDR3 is TGCGCCAGCAGCCCCACTAGCGGGGGTTTAGATACGCAGTATTTT. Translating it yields CASSPTSGGLDTQYF. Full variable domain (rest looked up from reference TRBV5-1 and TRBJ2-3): KAGVTQTPRYLIKTRGQQVTLSCSPISGHRSVSWYQQTPGQGLQFLFEYFSETQRNKGNFPGRFSGRQFSNSRSEMNVSTLELGDSALYLCASSPTSGGLDTQYFGPGTRLTVL.

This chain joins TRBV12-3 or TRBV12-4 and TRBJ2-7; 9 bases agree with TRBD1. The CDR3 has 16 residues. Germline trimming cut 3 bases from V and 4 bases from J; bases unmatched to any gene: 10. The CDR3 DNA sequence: TGTGCCAGCAGTTTCTCACAGGGGGCGGCGGGATACGAGCAGTACTTC. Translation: CASSFSQGAAGYEQYF.

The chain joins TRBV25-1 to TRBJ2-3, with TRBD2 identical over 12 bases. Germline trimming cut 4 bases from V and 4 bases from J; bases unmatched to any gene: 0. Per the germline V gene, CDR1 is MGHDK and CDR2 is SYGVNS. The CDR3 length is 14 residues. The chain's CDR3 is CASSASGGADTQYF. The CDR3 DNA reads TGTGCCAGCAGTGCTAGCGGGGGGGCAGATACGCAGTATTTT.

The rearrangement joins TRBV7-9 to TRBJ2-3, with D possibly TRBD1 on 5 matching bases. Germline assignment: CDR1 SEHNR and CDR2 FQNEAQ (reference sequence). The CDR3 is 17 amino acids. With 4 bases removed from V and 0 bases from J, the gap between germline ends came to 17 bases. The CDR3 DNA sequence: TGTGCCAGCAGCTCGAACCGACAGCCATCTAGCACAGATACGCAGTATTTT. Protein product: CASSSNRQPSSTDTQYF.

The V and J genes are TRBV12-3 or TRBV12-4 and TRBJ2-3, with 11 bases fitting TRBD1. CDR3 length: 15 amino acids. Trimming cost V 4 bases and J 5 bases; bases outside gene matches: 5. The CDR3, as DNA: TGTGCCAGCAGTTCGGGGACAGGGGGAATAGATACGCAGTATTTT. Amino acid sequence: CASSSGTGGIDTQYF.

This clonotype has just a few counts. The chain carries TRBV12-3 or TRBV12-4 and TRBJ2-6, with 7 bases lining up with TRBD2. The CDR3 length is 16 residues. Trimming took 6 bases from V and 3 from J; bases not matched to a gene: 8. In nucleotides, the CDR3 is TGTGCCAGCAGCCCGCTGGGGAGGGGTGGGGCCAACGTCCTGACTTTC. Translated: CASSPLGRGGANVLTF.

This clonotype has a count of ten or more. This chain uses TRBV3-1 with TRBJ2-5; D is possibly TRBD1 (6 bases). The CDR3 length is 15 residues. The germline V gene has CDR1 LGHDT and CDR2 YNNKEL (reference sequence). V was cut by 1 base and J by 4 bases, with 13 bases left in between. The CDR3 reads CASSQALQGRETQYF. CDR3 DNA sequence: TGTGCCAGCAGCCAAGCCCTACAGGGAAGAGAGACCCAGTACTTC.

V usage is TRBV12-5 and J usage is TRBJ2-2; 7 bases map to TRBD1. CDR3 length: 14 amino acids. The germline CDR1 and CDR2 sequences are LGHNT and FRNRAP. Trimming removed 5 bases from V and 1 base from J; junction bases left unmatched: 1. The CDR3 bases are TGTGCTAGTGGTAGGGACAGGAACACCGGGGAGCTGTTTTTT. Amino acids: CASGRDRNTGELFF.

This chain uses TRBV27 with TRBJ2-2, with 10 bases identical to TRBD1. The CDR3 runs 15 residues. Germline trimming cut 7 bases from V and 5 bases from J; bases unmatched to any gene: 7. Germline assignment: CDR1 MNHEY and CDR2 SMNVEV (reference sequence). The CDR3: CASIPRTGGTGELFF. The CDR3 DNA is TGTGCCAGCATCCCAAGGACAGGGGGAACCGGGGAGCTGTTTTTT.

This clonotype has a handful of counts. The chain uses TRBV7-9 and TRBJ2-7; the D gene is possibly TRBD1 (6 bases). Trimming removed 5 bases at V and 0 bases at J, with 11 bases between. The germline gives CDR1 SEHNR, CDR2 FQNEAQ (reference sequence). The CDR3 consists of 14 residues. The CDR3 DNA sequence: TGTGCCAGCAGCCTAGGGGACATCTCCTACGAGCAGTACTTC. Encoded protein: CASSLGDISYEQYF.

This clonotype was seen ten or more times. This CDR3 reads CASIISGGASDTQYF. The CDR3 DNA sequence: TGTGCCAGCATCATTAGCGGGGGGGCATCAGATACGCAGTATTTT. The chain employs TRBV12-3 or TRBV12-4 and TRBJ2-3; 11 bases fit TRBD2. The CDR3 is made up of 15 amino acids. V shed 7 bases and J 4 bases; nucleotides not matched to a gene: 7.

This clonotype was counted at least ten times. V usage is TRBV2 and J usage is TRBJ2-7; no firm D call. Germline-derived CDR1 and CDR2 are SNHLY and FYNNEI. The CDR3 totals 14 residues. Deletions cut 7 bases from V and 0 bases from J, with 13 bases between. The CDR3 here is CASIVGGPSYEQYF. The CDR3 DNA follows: TGTGCCAGCATAGTCGGCGGACCCTCCTACGAGCAGTACTTC. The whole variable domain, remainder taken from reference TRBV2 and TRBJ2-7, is EPEVTQTPSHQVTQMGQEVILRCVPISNHLYFYWYRQILGQKVEFLVSFYNNEISEKSEIFDDQFSVERPDGSNFTLKIRSTKLEDSAMYFCASIVGGPSYEQYFGPGTRLTVT.